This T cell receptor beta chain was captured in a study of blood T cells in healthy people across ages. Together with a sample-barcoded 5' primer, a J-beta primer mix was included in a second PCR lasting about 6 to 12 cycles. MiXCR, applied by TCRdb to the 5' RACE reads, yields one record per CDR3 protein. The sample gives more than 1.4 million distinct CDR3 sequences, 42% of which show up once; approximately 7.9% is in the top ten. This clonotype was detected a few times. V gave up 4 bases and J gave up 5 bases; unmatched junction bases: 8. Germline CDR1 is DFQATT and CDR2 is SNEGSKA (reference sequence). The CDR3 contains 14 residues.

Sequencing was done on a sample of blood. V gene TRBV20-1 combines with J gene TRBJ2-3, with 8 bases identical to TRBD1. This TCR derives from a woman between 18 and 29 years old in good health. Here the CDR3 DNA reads TGCAGTGCTATTCGCAGACAGGGGAAAGATACGCAGTATTTT. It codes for CSAIRRQGKDTQYF.